A selection of T cell receptor beta chains follows, all from one sample in a study of T cell responses to AZD1222 COVID-19 vaccine. Data came from immunoSEQ multiplex PCR; TCRdb stores just in-frame clones and leaves some out. This table has 150,000 to 200,000 clones, approximately 95% appearing once. The sequencing here drew on peripheral blood, taken on day 0 of AZD1222 vaccination. These TCRs come from an adult in good health. The conserved cysteine and the conserved F or W are not part of the CDR3 here.

V gene,J gene,CDR3 protein
TRBV19,TRBJ1-1,ASSIGTGGLDTEAF
TRBV2,TRBJ1-2,ASSVRGARGYT
TRBV24-1,TRBJ2-5,ATSHGAQETQY
TRBV6-6,TRBJ1-4,ASSYTRTEKLF
TRBV27,TRBJ1-1,ASSGRQGRTEAF
TRBV20-1,TRBJ2-1,SASGAGGFYNEQF
TRBV2,NA,ASSDGIMGPIQY
TRBV5-1,TRBJ2-2,ASSFGQGKFTGELF
TRBV5-4,TRBJ1-1,ASRVGVNTEAF
TRBV7-9,TRBJ1-2,ASSQTQGIDGYT
TRBV25-1,TRBJ1-2,ASSGFHGYT
TRBV5-1,TRBJ1-1,ASSDYSQGGNTEAF
TRBV19,TRBJ1-2,ASSWGSQAP
TRBV6-1,TRBJ1-1,ASSEWGGDTEAF
TRBV12-3/TRBV12-4,TRBJ1-1,ASSLPGQGLAF
TRBV6-5,TRBJ1-2,ASSSQGSDGYT
TRBV6-5,TRBJ2-7,ASSYMRDTFYEQY
TRBV7-9,TRBJ2-1,ASSPTHNEQF